These 10 T cell receptor beta chains were all obtained from the same sample, sequenced in a study of blood T cell repertoires in COVID-19. Generated by immunoSEQ multiplex PCR, the TCRdb table keeps only in-frame clones and is missing some. The sample includes around 94,000 clones, more than 80% of them seen just once. The sequencing sample was made of peripheral blood. These receptors were obtained from a human donor in a cohort sampled during active COVID-19.

This clone appeared once. This chain joins TRBV5-1 and TRBJ2-5, with TRBD2 matching 11 bases. The CDR3 is made up of 17 amino acids. The V segment lost 4 bases and the J segment 3 bases; nucleotides outside the gene matches: 11. Germline lookup yields CDR1 SGHRS and CDR2 YFSETQ. This chain's CDR3 is CASSPLLAGGPKETQYF. In DNA, the CDR3 is TGCGCCAGCAGCCCACTCTTAGCGGGGGGGCCTAAAGAGACCCAGTACTTC.

V and J are TRBV28 and TRBJ1-4; D may be TRBD1 (5 bases). CDR3 size: 12 residues. Germline lookup yields CDR1 MDHEN and CDR2 SYDVKM. V lost 5 bases to trimming and J lost 8 bases, with 9 bases between them. CDR3 in DNA: TGTGCCAGCAGTGGCGGGGGGGAAAAACTGTTTTTT. This sequence encodes CASSGGGEKLFF. The full variable domain, in which reference TRBV28 and TRBJ1-4 provide the parts outside the CDR3, is DVKVTQSSRYLVKRTGEKVFLECVQDMDHENMFWYRQDPGLGLRLIYFSYDVKMKEKGDIPEGYSVSREKKERFSLILESASTNQTSMYLCASSGGGEKLFFGSGTQLSVL.

The rearrangement joins TRBV11-3 to TRBJ2-4, with D possibly being TRBD2 (6 bases). Germline CDR1 and CDR2: SGHNT and YENEEA. With 5 bases removed from V and 3 bases from J, the gap between germline ends came to 11 bases. CDR3 length: 14 residues. The DNA of the CDR3 is TGTGCCAGCAGCAAGGGACTTGACAAAAACATTCAGTACTTC. Residues: CASSKGLDKNIQYF.

This chain uses TRBV14 with TRBJ2-3; TRBD2 might be the D (7 bases). V lost 2 bases and J 4 bases, leaving 19 bases between the germline ends. The length of the CDR3 is 17 residues. Germline V CDR1 and CDR2: SGHDN, FVKESK. CDR3 sequence: CASSQPAGRGQADTQYF. In DNA, the CDR3 is TGTGCCAGCAGCCAACCAGCTGGGCGGGGGCAGGCAGATACGCAGTATTTT.

This clone is a singleton in its sample. The chain recombines TRBV7-2 with TRBJ1-1; no definite D call. The CDR3 is 14 amino acids. CDR1 and CDR2 from the germline V gene are SGHTA and FQGNSA. Deletions cut 4 bases from V and 5 bases from J, with 14 bases between. CDR3 nucleotides: TGTGCCAGCAGCTCTGAGGGAAGGAGGACTGAAGCTTTCTTT. It codes for CASSSEGRRTEAFF.

The chain couples TRBV19 to TRBJ1-5; 8 bases are shared with TRBD1. Germline CDR1 LNHDA, CDR2 SQIVND (reference sequence). V lost 3 bases and J lost 6; bases outside the gene matches: 7. The CDR3 is 15 amino acids. The CDR3 DNA follows: TGTGCCAGTAGTATTGGGAGACAGGGGAGTCAGCCCCAGCATTTT. Residues: CASSIGRQGSQPQHF.

The chain employs TRBV30 and TRBJ2-7, with 10 nucleotides matching TRBD1. This CDR3 is 14 amino acids long. The ends lost 2 bases at V and 3 bases at J; junction bases unmatched: 4. The germline gives CDR1 GTSNPN, CDR2 SVGIG (reference sequence). CDR3 in DNA: TGTGCCTGGAGTTTCCGGGACAGGGGCTACGAGCAGTACTTC. Translation: CAWSFRDRGYEQYF.

This chain connects TRBV18 to TRBJ1-1; a possible D gene is TRBD1 (6 bases). The CDR3 consists of 13 residues. V dropped 4 bases and J dropped 1 base, with 7 bases sitting between them. The germline CDR1 and CDR2 sequences are KGHSH and LQKENI. CDR3 in amino acids: CASSLDRNTEAFF. As DNA, the CDR3 is TGTGCCAGCTCACTGGACAGGAACACTGAAGCTTTCTTT.

The chain uses TRBV7-2 and TRBJ2-5; 12 bases align to TRBD2. This CDR3 region has 18 residues. Germline CDR1 SGHTA, CDR2 FQGNSA. The J segment lost 1 base and the V segment lost 6 bases, leaving 12 bases of the junction unmatched. This CDR3 is CASRGAGTSGLTQETQYF. The DNA of the CDR3 is TGTGCCAGCAGGGGGGCCGGGACTAGCGGGCTCACCCAAGAGACCCAGTACTTC.

This chain links TRBV7-2 with TRBJ2-3; 11 nucleotides align to TRBD2. The junction had 1 base not matched to a gene; V was cut back by 1 base and J by 4 bases. The CDR3 sequence is 15 residues long. Germline CDR1 is SGHTA and CDR2 is FQGNSA. The CDR3 sequence is CASSLVAGGPDTQYF. For the CDR3, the DNA is TGTGCCAGCAGCTTAGTAGCGGGGGGGCCAGATACGCAGTATTTT.